This T cell receptor (beta chain) was found in a study of cytomegalovirus exposure and HLA in healthy donors. Germline assignment: CDR1 SGHDT and CDR2 YYEEEE. The CDR3 contains 17 residues. V lost 1 base to trimming and J lost 0 bases; unmatched junction nucleotides: 7. It was with 60 Vbeta and 13 Jbeta primers that the PCR ran. The assay was immunoSEQ multiplex PCR, and TCRdb's table has in-frame clones only and misses some. The profile covers some 140,000 clones, with 70% to 90% appearing a single time and about 5.6% taken by the ten largest. This clone appeared a few times. Sequenced material: PBMCs. V and J are TRBV5-6 and TRBJ1-1; 9 bases match TRBD1. This TCR was recovered from a woman between 40 and 55 years old in good health and CMV-seropositive. The CDR3 sequence is CASSLFGTGTLNTEAFF. CDR3 nucleotides: TGTGCCAGCAGCTTGTTTGGGACAGGGACCTTGAACACTGAAGCTTTCTTT.